The rows below give T cell receptor beta chains drawn from one sample of a study of T cell repertoires in cytomegalovirus infection. TCRdb called the reads again in MiXCR, with one record for every CDR3 protein. The repertoire holds approximately 500,000 distinct CDR3 sequences, with 16% as singletons. The sample taken for sequencing was CD8+ T cells from PBMCs. Source of these receptors: a human donor in good health (CMV status not recorded). Some clones in this sample may be carry-over from other donors' samples. Both conserved end residues are part of each CDR3. D genes are given only for firm matches.

>TRBD1|TRBV4-1
CASSQTGGYGYTF
>TRBD1|TRBV6-1
CASSPTDWTGQNNNYGYTF
>TRBD1|TRBV6-1
CASTDREDEKLFF
>.|TRBV7-9
CASSSRVGSPLHF
>.|TRBV7-8
CASSTKGGSSKAEPLDTQYF
>.|TRBV7-2
CASSLGTDSNYGYTF
>.|TRBV6-1
CASSEHRSYNSPLHF
>.|TRBV12-3/TRBV12-4
CASSRTGGNGYTF
>.|TRBV29-1
CSVEVASNQPQHF
>.|TRBV6-2/TRBV6-3
CASRRDRGGHSYNEQFF
>.|TRBV7-8
CASSLAGHVSNQPQHF
>.|TRBV4-1
CASSQVEALGETQYF
>.|TRBV9
CASSAGLGSGNTIYF